This T cell receptor (beta chain) was identified during a study of neurological immune-mediated disorders. Germline CDR1 is SGHKS and CDR2 is YYEKEE (reference sequence). The CDR3 has 14 amino acids. The J segment lost 2 bases and the V segment lost 6 bases, leaving 6 bases of the junction unmatched. TCRdb re-called the 5' RACE reads with MiXCR, one entry per CDR3 protein. In the table there are roughly 80,000 distinct CDR3 sequences, 17% of which are singletons. This clonotype was seen at least ten times. The sample was PBMCs. The V and J genes are TRBV5-5 and TRBJ2-3; 7 positions match TRBD2. This TCR was recovered from a woman in her 40s in good health. The CDR3, as DNA: TGTGCCAGCAAGGGGCGGGGGAACACAGATACGCAGTATTTT. This translates into CASKGRGNTDTQYF.